This T cell receptor (beta chain) was sequenced for a study of human T cells and chemical hapten exposure. Time point meaning: patch test 1, 2 weeks after DPC sensitization. This sample's treatment: therapeutic diphenylcyclopropenone sensitization with weekly scalp DPC. This CDR3 has 14 amino acids. Trimming pared 0 bases from V and 5 bases from J, leaving 8 bases between. Looked up from germline, CDR1 is SGHTA and CDR2 is FQGNSA. The study's library attached unique molecular identifiers to single cDNA molecules. TCRdb ran MiXCR on the RACE reads and lists one entry per CDR3 protein. Found here are roughly 160,000 distinct CDR3 sequences, about 14% of them singletons; the top ten hold less than 2%.

The input for sequencing was whole blood, taken in connection with sensitization to the hapten diphenylcyclopropenone (DPC). This sequence joins TRBV7-2 and TRBJ2-1; no firm D call. This sequence was found in a woman in her 30s with alopecia areata. Some clones in this sample may be carry-over from other donors' samples. The CDR3 region has the DNA TGTGCCAGCAGCTTAGCGGGGATAAACAATGAGCAGTTCTTC. It codes for CASSLAGINNEQFF.